The sequence of this T cell receptor (beta chain) was determined in a study of blood T cell repertoires in COVID-19. About the research overall: The study drew acute and convalescent COVID-19 samples from the United States, Italy and Spain.

In the authors' workflow: Amplification from reference gene primers served as the basis for estimated nucleated cell counts. Clones were sequenced by immunoSEQ multiplex PCR, and TCRdb holds only the in-frame ones, with some missing. D and trimming were read from the DNA, whereas the V and J calls and clone size are those reported in that table. The sample shows 200,000 to 250,000 clones, about nine tenths of them seen only once. V lost 6 bases to trimming and J lost 4 bases; unmatched junction nucleotides: 11. Per the germline V gene, CDR1 is MDHEN and CDR2 is SYDVKM. The CDR3 is 15 amino acids. The chain joins TRBV28 to TRBJ2-7; 8 bases are shared with TRBD2. The sequencing sample was made of peripheral blood. This TCR was recovered from a woman aged 60-70 years with acute or convalescent COVID-19. CDR3 in DNA: TGTGCCAGCAGCGATCCGGCGGGAGGTTTATACGAGCAGTACTTC. This encodes CASSDPAGGLYEQYF.